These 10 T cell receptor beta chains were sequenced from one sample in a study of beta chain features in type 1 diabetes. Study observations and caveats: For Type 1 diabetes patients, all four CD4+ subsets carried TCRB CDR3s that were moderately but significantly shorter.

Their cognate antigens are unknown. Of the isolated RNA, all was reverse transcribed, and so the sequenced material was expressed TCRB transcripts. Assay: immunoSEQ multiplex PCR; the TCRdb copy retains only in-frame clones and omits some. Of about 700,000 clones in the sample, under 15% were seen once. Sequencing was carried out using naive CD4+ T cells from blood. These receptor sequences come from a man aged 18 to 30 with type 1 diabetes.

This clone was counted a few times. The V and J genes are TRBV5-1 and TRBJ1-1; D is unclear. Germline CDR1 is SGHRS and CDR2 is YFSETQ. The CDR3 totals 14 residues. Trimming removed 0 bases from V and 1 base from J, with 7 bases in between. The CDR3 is CASSLAQENTEAFF. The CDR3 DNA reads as TGCGCCAGCAGCTTGGCCCAGGAGAACACTGAAGCTTTCTTT.

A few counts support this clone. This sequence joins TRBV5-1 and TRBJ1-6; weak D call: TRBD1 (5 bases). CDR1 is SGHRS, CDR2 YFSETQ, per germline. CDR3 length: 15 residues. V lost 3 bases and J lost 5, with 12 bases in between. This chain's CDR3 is CASSSQGPDNSPLHF. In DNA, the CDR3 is TGCGCCAGCAGCTCCCAGGGCCCCGATAATTCACCCCTCCACTTT.

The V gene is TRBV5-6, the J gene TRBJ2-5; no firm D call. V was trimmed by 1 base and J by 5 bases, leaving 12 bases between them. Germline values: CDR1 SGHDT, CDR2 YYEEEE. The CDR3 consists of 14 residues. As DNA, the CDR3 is TGTGCCAGCAGCTTGAAACAGCCTCGGGAGACCCAGTACTTC. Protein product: CASSLKQPRETQYF.

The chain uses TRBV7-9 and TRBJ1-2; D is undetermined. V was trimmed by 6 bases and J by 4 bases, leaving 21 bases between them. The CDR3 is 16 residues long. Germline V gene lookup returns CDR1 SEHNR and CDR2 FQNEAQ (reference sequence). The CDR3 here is CASRTTTGRSVYGYTF. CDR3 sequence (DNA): TGTGCCAGCAGAACTACGACCGGGAGATCCGTCTATGGCTACACCTTC.

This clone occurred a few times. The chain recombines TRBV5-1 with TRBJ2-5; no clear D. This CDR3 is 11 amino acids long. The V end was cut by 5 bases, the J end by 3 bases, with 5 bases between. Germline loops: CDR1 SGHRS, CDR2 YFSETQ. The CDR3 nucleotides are TGCGCCAGCAGGACGGAAGAGACCCAGTACTTC. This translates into CASRTEETQYF.

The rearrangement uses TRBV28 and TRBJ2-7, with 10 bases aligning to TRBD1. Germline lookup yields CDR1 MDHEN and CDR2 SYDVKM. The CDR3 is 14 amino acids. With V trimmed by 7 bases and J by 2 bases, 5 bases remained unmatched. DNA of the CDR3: TGTGCCAGCATTCCCGGGACAGGGGCCTACGAGCAGTACTTC. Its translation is CASIPGTGAYEQYF.

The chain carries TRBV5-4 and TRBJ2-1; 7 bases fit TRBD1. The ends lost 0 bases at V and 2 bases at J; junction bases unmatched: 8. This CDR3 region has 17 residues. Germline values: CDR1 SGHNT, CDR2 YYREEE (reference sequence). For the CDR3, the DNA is TGTGCCAGCAGCTTGGACGACAGGGACCCGCCCTACAATGAGCAGTTCTTC. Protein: CASSLDDRDPPYNEQFF. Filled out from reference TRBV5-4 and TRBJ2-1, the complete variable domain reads ETGVTQSPTHLIKTRGQQVTLRCSSQSGHNTVSWYQQALGQGPQFIFQYYREEENGRGNFPPRFSGLQFPNYSSELNVNALELDDSALYLCASSLDDRDPPYNEQFFGPGTRLTVL.

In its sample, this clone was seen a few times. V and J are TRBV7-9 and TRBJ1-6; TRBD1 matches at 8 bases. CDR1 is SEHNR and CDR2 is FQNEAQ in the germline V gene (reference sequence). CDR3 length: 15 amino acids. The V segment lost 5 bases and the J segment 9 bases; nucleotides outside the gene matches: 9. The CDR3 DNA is TGTGCCAGCAGCGCGGACAGGGCCGGAGTTTCACCCCTCCACTTT. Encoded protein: CASSADRAGVSPLHF.

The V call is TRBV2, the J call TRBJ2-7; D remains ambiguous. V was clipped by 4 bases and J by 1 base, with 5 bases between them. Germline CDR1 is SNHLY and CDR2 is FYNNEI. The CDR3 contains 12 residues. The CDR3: CASSAGSYEQYF. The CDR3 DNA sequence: TGTGCCAGCAGTGCCGGGTCCTACGAGCAGTACTTC.

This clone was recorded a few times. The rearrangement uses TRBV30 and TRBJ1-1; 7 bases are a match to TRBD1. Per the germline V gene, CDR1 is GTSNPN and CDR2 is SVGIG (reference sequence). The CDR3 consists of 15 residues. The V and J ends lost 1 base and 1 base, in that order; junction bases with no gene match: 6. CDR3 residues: CAWSGRGRENTEAFF. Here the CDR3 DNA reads TGTGCCTGGAGTGGGAGGGGGCGTGAGAACACTGAAGCTTTCTTT.